This T cell receptor (beta chain) was sequenced during a study of cytotoxic CD8 clonotypes in ibrutinib-treated CLL. Study observations and caveats: Patients had baseline clonality above age-matched healthy donors, and this clonality moved with circulating CD8+ T-cell counts. Clonality increased at ibrutinib response and stayed stable in sustained remission. At progression, however, it fell back toward baseline.

As concerns this clone: Its target is unknown.

TCRdb's copy holds only in-frame clones and misses some; the assay was immunoSEQ multiplex PCR. The sample has about 80,000 clones, 70% to 80% seen once. The CDR3 sequence is 15 residues long. Trimming removed 6 bases from V and 2 bases from J, with 17 bases in between. The germline CDR1 and CDR2 sequences are SNHLY and FYNNEI. Around 1.9 micrograms of genomic DNA, which was extracted from cryopreserved PBMCs, served as the material used for the TCR beta libraries. This chain joins TRBV2 and TRBJ2-7; D gene unclear. The sequencing here drew on PBMCs, taken after 12 months of ibrutinib treatment. The sequence was obtained from a human donor with chronic lymphocytic leukemia. The CDR3 spells CASRDPTHQPYEQYF. In DNA form, the CDR3 reads TGTGCCAGCAGGGACCCGACACACCAACCCTACGAGCAGTACTTC.